This is a list of T cell receptor beta chains from one sample in a study of HIV-infected patients and healthy controls. TCRdb redid the calling of the 5' RACE reads with MiXCR, one entry per CDR3 protein. The top ten hold 5% to 6.5% of the sample, which has 10,000 to 12,000 distinct CDR3 sequences, around 7.5% seen once. The sample taken for sequencing was blood. The source is an adult in good health. Both conserved end residues are part of each CDR3. Fields, in order: V gene, CDR3 length, D gene, J gene, clone size, CDR3 protein, CDR3 DNA. The D gene is left open where the match is weak. Clone size is shown for a subset of rows, as once, few, many or a class of expanded clone.

>TRBV28|13|-|TRBJ2-1|many
CASMLGQYNEQFF
TGTGCCAGCATGCTAGGACAGTACAATGAGCAGTTCTTC
>TRBV14|15|TRBD1|TRBJ2-5|many
CASSQHRTGTETQYF
TGTGCCAGCAGCCAACATAGGACAGGGACGGAGACCCAGTACTTC
>TRBV7-2|15|-|TRBJ2-2|-
CASSLSSGYTGELFF
TGTGCCAGCAGCTTAAGTAGCGGATACACCGGGGAGCTGTTTTTT
>TRBV2|15|-|TRBJ1-1|many
CASSAEEARNTEAFF
TGTGCCAGCAGTGCCGAGGAGGCTAGAAACACTGAAGCTTTCTTT
>TRBV19|14|-|TRBJ2-2|many
CASSIAGNTGELFF
TGTGCCAGTAGTATAGCAGGGAACACCGGGGAGCTGTTTTTT
>TRBV12-3/TRBV12-4|12|-|TRBJ1-2|many
CASSLRRYGYTF
TGTGCCAGCAGTCTCCGCCGCTATGGCTACACCTTC
>TRBV5-1|16|TRBD1|TRBJ2-7|many
CASSLPPGQGRHEQYF
TGCGCCAGCAGCCTTCCCCCGGGACAGGGGCGACACGAGCAGTACTTC
>TRBV3-1|11|-|TRBJ2-2|medium-sized
CASSLTGELFF
TGTGCCAGCAGCCTCACCGGGGAGCTGTTTTTT
>TRBV12-3/TRBV12-4|14|TRBD2|TRBJ2-1|few
CASSLAGGDNEQFF
TGTGCCAGCAGTCTAGCGGGAGGGGACAATGAGCAGTTCTTC
>TRBV3-1|13|-|TRBJ1-1|-
CASSQTGNTEAFF
TGTGCCAGCAGCCAGACGGGGAACACTGAAGCTTTCTTT
>TRBV19|14|TRBD1|TRBJ1-2|-
CASSFDDRVNGYTF
TGTGCCAGTAGTTTCGATGACAGGGTAAATGGCTACACCTTC
>TRBV2|15|-|TRBJ2-2|medium-sized
CASTTDVANTGELFF
TGTGCCAGCACCACGGACGTAGCGAACACCGGGGAGCTGTTTTTT
>TRBV25-1|13|TRBD2|TRBJ2-3|medium-sized
CASRAGGTDTQYF
TGTGCCAGCAGAGCGGGGGGGACAGATACGCAGTATTTT
>TRBV10-3|17|-|TRBJ2-7|few
CAISVAVVGLGSYEQYF
TGTGCCATCAGTGTCGCTGTTGTAGGACTCGGGTCCTACGAGCAGTACTTC
>TRBV6-5|16|-|TRBJ2-7|many
CASSYSMAGSSYEQYF
TGTGCCAGCAGTTACTCGATGGCAGGATCCTCCTACGAGCAGTACTTC
>TRBV10-3|13|-|TRBJ2-1|medium-sized
CAIKVELSYEQFF
TGTGCCATCAAAGTAGAACTATCGTATGAGCAGTTCTTC
>TRBV20-1|10|-|TRBJ2-7|-
CSAGTYEQYF
TGCAGTGCTGGGACCTACGAGCAGTACTTC
>TRBV7-9|11|-|TRBJ2-5|medium-sized
CASSLTETQYF
TGTGCCAGCAGCTTAACAGAGACCCAGTACTTC
>TRBV9|17|-|TRBJ1-3|few
CASSVTSGGAERNTIYF
TGTGCCAGCAGCGTAACATCAGGAGGGGCTGAGCGAAACACCATATATTTT
>TRBV7-2|13|-|TRBJ2-3|medium-sized
CAPQGRVPDTQYF
TGTGCCCCCCAGGGCAGGGTCCCAGATACGCAGTATTTT
>TRBV5-5|15|-|TRBJ2-5|medium-sized
CASSLTLSGQETQYF
TGTGCCAGCAGCTTGACATTGTCAGGACAAGAGACCCAGTACTTC
>TRBV6-5|13|-|TRBJ2-7|many
CASSRQVSYEQYF
TGTGCCAGCAGCCGACAGGTCTCCTACGAGCAGTACTTC
>TRBV6-2/TRBV6-3|14|TRBD2|TRBJ2-1|many
CASSLNSGSDEQFF
TGTGCCAGCAGTCTTAACAGCGGGAGTGATGAGCAGTTCTTC
>TRBV7-2|19|TRBD2|TRBJ2-7|-
CASSSDSGRASIFPYEQYF
TGTGCCAGCAGCTCAGACAGCGGGAGGGCCAGCATTTTCCCCTACGAGCAGTACTTC
>TRBV29-1|12|-|TRBJ2-7|medium-sized
CSVEDAGYEQYF
TGCAGCGTTGAAGATGCAGGGTACGAGCAGTACTTC
>TRBV7-9|18|TRBD2|TRBJ2-1|medium-sized
CASSLGGASGRSYNEQFF
TGTGCCAGCAGCTTAGGCGGTGCTAGCGGGAGATCCTACAATGAGCAGTTCTTC
>TRBV6-6|13|-|TRBJ1-4|medium-sized
CASSYSGSEKLFF
TGTGCCAGCAGTTACTCCGGGTCCGAAAAACTGTTTTTT
>TRBV7-9|14|-|TRBJ2-7|many
CASGGSGELYEQYF
TGTGCCAGCGGGGGGTCGGGGGAGCTCTACGAGCAGTACTTC
>TRBV20-1|16|TRBD1|TRBJ2-1|few
CSASPADRDAYNEQFF
TGCAGTGCTAGCCCCGCGGACAGGGATGCTTACAATGAGCAGTTCTTC
>TRBV11-1|14|TRBD2|TRBJ2-3|many
CASSSSGGTDTQYF
TGTGCCAGCAGCTCAAGCGGGGGCACAGATACGCAGTATTTT
>TRBV19|17|TRBD1|TRBJ2-1|medium-sized
CASSCPRTGGSCNEQFF
TGTGCCAGTAGTTGCCCCCGGACAGGGGGCTCTTGCAATGAGCAGTTCTTC
>TRBV20-1|13|-|TRBJ2-7|many
CSARRAAPYEQYF
TGCAGTGCCCGCCGCGCGGCTCCCTACGAGCAGTACTTC
>TRBV28|13|-|TRBJ2-7|few
CAVHGGLANEQYF
TGTGCCGTTCATGGGGGACTGGCGAACGAGCAGTACTTC
>TRBV6-2/TRBV6-3|16|-|TRBJ2-1|medium-sized
CASSNPGVVSVGEQFF
TGTGCCAGCAGTAACCCGGGAGTAGTTTCCGTAGGTGAGCAGTTCTTC
>TRBV29-1|13|TRBD1|TRBJ2-3|-
CSVVTGGSDTQYF
TGCAGCGTTGTAACAGGGGGGTCAGATACGCAGTATTTT
>TRBV5-1|16|-|TRBJ2-2|medium-sized
CASSLNPGINTGELFF
TGCGCCAGCAGCTTGAATCCAGGGATAAACACCGGGGAGCTGTTTTTT
>TRBV28|14|TRBD1|TRBJ2-7|few
CASRATGPPYEQYF
TGTGCCAGCAGGGCGACAGGGCCGCCCTACGAGCAGTACTTC
>TRBV16|14|-|TRBJ1-5|many
CASTGGEYNQPQHF
TGTGCCAGCACCGGGGGGGAGTACAATCAGCCCCAGCATTTT
>TRBV12-3/TRBV12-4|14|-|TRBJ2-3|medium-sized
CASSFTGRTDTQYF
TGTGCCAGCAGTTTTACGGGCCGCACAGATACGCAGTATTTT
>TRBV29-1|14|-|TRBJ1-2|-
CSATETGANYGYTF
TGCAGCGCCACAGAGACAGGTGCTAACTATGGCTACACCTTC
>TRBV7-2|12|-|TRBJ2-1|medium-sized
CASSTSQMSSFF
TGTGCCAGCAGCACCTCTCAAATGAGCAGCTTCTTC
>TRBV20-1|12|-|TRBJ2-7|many
CSGSGGGNEQYF
TGCAGTGGTAGTGGAGGGGGAAACGAGCAGTACTTC
>TRBV7-3|13|-|TRBJ1-1|medium-sized
CASSRGDNTEAFF
TGTGCCAGCAGCCGTGGGGATAACACTGAAGCTTTCTTT
>TRBV7-9|16|TRBD2|TRBJ2-1|few
CASSRYSGDSYNEQFF
TGTGCCAGCAGCAGATACAGCGGGGACTCCTACAATGAGCAGTTCTTC
>TRBV5-1|15|-|TRBJ2-5|-
CASSRLGRGEETQYF
TGCGCCAGCAGCCGGTTGGGCAGGGGAGAGGAGACCCAGTACTTC
>TRBV20-1|11|TRBD1|TRBJ2-7|medium-sized
CSARDNRGLDF
TGCAGTGCTAGAGACAACAGGGGGCTAGACTTC
>TRBV30|13|-|TRBJ2-5|-
CAWSADRQETQYF
TGTGCCTGGAGTGCAGACAGGCAAGAGACCCAGTACTTC